These 18 T cell receptor beta chains were sequenced from one sample in a study of blood T cell repertoires in COVID-19. This table comes from immunoSEQ multiplex PCR, and its TCRdb copy is limited to in-frame clones, with some not included. Here the sample spans 95,000 to 130,000 clones, about nine tenths being singletons. The sample comprised peripheral blood. These receptors were collected from a human donor with active COVID-19. The donor label of this sample is uncertain.

V usage is TRBV19 and J usage is TRBJ1-5; 11 nucleotides line up with TRBD1. V lost 5 bases and J lost 3; bases outside the gene matches: 6. The CDR3 extends over 16 amino acids. Germline CDR1 LNHDA, CDR2 SQIVND (reference sequence). The CDR3 spells CASSSWDRGNNQPQHF. CDR3 sequence (DNA): TGTGCCAGTAGTTCATGGGACAGGGGGAACAATCAGCCCCAGCATTTT. The full variable domain, with the rest looked up from reference TRBV19 and TRBJ1-5, is DGGITQSPKYLFRKEGQNVTLSCEQNLNHDAMYWYRQDPGQGLRLIYYSQIVNDFQKGDIAEGYSVSREKKESFPLTVTSAQKNPTAFYLCASSSWDRGNNQPQHFGDGTRLSIL.

This chain joins TRBV15 and TRBJ1-4; D unresolved. Germline V gives CDR1 LNHNV, CDR2 YYDKDF (reference sequence). This CDR3 is built from 14 residues. V was cut by 3 bases and J by 6 bases, with 11 bases left in between. The CDR3 loop reads CATSRGSRDEKLFF. For the CDR3, the DNA is TGTGCCACCAGCAGGGGCTCGAGGGATGAAAAACTGTTTTTT.

The V call is TRBV9, the J call TRBJ2-2, with unresolved D. V gave up 1 base and J gave up 3 bases, with 13 bases separating them. The CDR3 contains 16 residues. Germline V CDR1 and CDR2: SGDLS, YYNGEE. Written as DNA, the CDR3 is TGTGCCAGCAGCGTATTTTCCAGGCCTGACACCGGGGAGCTGTTTTTT. Translation gives CASSVFSRPDTGELFF.

This clone was recorded a few times. CDR3 DNA: TGTGCCAGCAGCGAAGGCGCAGGGGGCAATCAGCCCCAGCATTTT. Its translation is CASSEGAGGNQPQHF. V and J are TRBV3-1 (or the pseudogene TRBV3-2) and TRBJ1-5, with D perhaps TRBD1 (6 bases). The CDR3 extends over 15 amino acids. Per the germline V gene, CDR1 is LGHDT and CDR2 is YNNKEL (reference sequence). V lost 5 bases, J lost 2 bases, and 13 bases lay in between.

The chain has TRBV7-9 and TRBJ2-3; D is unresolved. The CDR3 length is 13 residues. Trimming cost V 5 bases and J 2 bases, with 8 bases left between them. Germline-derived CDR1 and CDR2 are SEHNR and FQNEAQ (reference sequence). The CDR3 region is CASSRSITDTQYF. In DNA, the CDR3 is TGTGCCAGCAGCCGATCTATCACAGATACGCAGTATTTT.

This clone was counted a single time. The chain has TRBV27 and TRBJ2-2; 10 nucleotides align to TRBD2. The J segment lost 7 bases and the V segment lost 4 bases, leaving 15 bases of the junction unmatched. Germline V gene data show CDR1 as MNHEY and CDR2 as SMNVEV (reference sequence). The CDR3 has 18 amino acids. CDR3 in DNA: TGTGCCAGCAGTTATTCTAGCGGGGGTTCGGGATGGGGCGGGGAGCTGTTTTTT. It is translated as CASSYSSGGSGWGGELFF.

The genes are TRBV7-9 and TRBJ2-3, with TRBD1 matching 8 bases. V lost 5 bases to trimming and J lost 5 bases; unmatched junction nucleotides: 3. Germline CDR1 SEHNR, CDR2 FQNEAQ (reference sequence). CDR3 length: 13 residues. CDR3 sequence reads: CASSQQGVDTQYF. Here the CDR3 DNA reads TGTGCCAGCAGCCAACAGGGGGTAGATACGCAGTATTTT.

The CDR3 protein is CASSRDRYGGGYTF. In nucleotides, the CDR3 is TGTGCCAGCAGTCGGGACAGGTACGGTGGCGGCTACACCTTC. The V and J genes are TRBV5-8 and TRBJ1-2; TRBD1 aligns across 8 bases. The CDR3 consists of 14 residues. With V trimmed by 5 bases and J by 8 bases, 11 bases remained unmatched. Germline V gene sequence: CDR1 SGHTS, CDR2 YDEGEE.

V gene TRBV6-5 combines with J gene TRBJ2-5; 11 positions match TRBD2. V lost 0 bases and J lost 2; bases outside the gene matches: 2. Looked up from germline, CDR1 is MNHEY and CDR2 is SVGAGI. The CDR3 contains 16 residues. The CDR3 nucleotides are TGTGCCAGCAGTTACTCGCCTAGCGGGGGGCAAGAGACCCAGTACTTC. Translation: CASSYSPSGGQETQYF.

The V call is TRBV25-1, the J call TRBJ1-6; D gene uncertain. CDR3 length: 16 amino acids. V lost 4 bases to trimming and J lost 0 bases, with 10 bases between them. Germline V CDR1 and CDR2: MGHDK, SYGVNS. The CDR3 sequence: CASSGGRSSYNSPLHF. The CDR3 region has the DNA TGTGCCAGCAGTGGAGGCCGCAGCTCCTATAATTCACCCCTCCACTTT. Full variable domain (outside the CDR3, taken from reference TRBV25-1 and TRBJ1-6): EADIYQTPRYLVIGTGKKITLECSQTMGHDKMYWYQQDPGMELHLIHYSYGVNSTEKGDLSSESTVSRIRTEHFPLTLESARPSHTSQYLCASSGGRSSYNSPLHFGNGTRLTVT.

The rearrangement uses TRBV4-1 and TRBJ1-5; D is unclear. The CDR3 has 16 amino acids. The germline V and J ends were trimmed by 1 base and 4 bases, with 14 bases remaining between them. CDR1 MGHRA and CDR2 YSYEKL come from the germline V gene. The CDR3 DNA is TGCGCCAGCAGCCAAGCTCATAACAGCCTTAATCAGCCCCAGCATTTT. Its translation: CASSQAHNSLNQPQHF.

The V gene is TRBV19, the J gene TRBJ2-7; TRBD1 matches 9 bases. CDR1 and CDR2 (germline): LNHDA, SQIVND (reference sequence). The CDR3 runs 15 residues. V trimming: 1 base; J trimming: 5 bases; junction bases outside the gene matches: 6. The CDR3 is CASSIVGTGINEQYF. Written as DNA, the CDR3 is TGTGCCAGTAGTATAGTAGGGACAGGGATCAACGAGCAGTACTTC.

The V call is TRBV7-6, the J call TRBJ1-2; TRBD1 might be the D (6 bases). Trimming shortened V by 5 bases and J by 8 bases, and 15 bases separated the two germline ends. The CDR3 is 13 residues long. CDR1 is SGHVS, CDR2 FNYEAQ, per germline. CDR3 nucleotide sequence: TGTGCCAGCAGCCCCGACAGGCTCGGAGGCTACACCTTC. Amino acid sequence: CASSPDRLGGYTF.

The chain's CDR3 is CASSYVRGGIQETQYF. The CDR3 nucleotides are TGTGCCAGCAGTTACGTTCGCGGGGGGATCCAAGAGACCCAGTACTTC. The chain joins TRBV6-2 or TRBV6-3 to TRBJ2-5, with 8 bases aligning to TRBD2. Germline values: CDR1 MNHEY, CDR2 SVGEGT. The CDR3 is 16 amino acids. Unmatched junction bases numbered 6, after V lost 2 bases and J lost 1 base.

The chain couples TRBV6-2 or TRBV6-3 to TRBJ2-1, with 16 bases that match TRBD2. With V trimmed by 5 bases and J by 2 bases, 3 bases remained unmatched. The length of the CDR3 is 17 residues. From germline, CDR1 is MNHEY and CDR2 SVGEGT. CDR3: CASSQGTSGGAYNEQFF. CDR3 coding DNA: TGTGCCAGCAGTCAAGGGACTAGCGGGGGGGCCTACAATGAGCAGTTCTTC.

The V gene is TRBV21-1, the J gene TRBJ2-3; the listed D gene, TRBD2, was not tested against the DNA. TRBV21-1 is reported as a pseudogene. The CDR3 is 18 amino acids. DNA of the CDR3: TGTGCCAGCAGCAAATCCCGACTAGCGGGGGGGAGCACAGATACGCAGTATTTT. It yields the protein CASSKSRLAGGSTDTQYF.

The gene calls are TRBV3-1 (or the pseudogene TRBV3-2) and TRBJ2-7, with D possibly being TRBD2 (7 bases). The CDR3 covers 15 residues. Germline lookup yields CDR1 LGHDT and CDR2 YNNKEL (reference sequence). The V gene lost 5 bases and the J gene lost 3 bases, with 17 bases spanning the gap. CDR3 sequence: CASSTLGGGGYEQYF. In DNA, the CDR3 is TGTGCCAGCAGCACTTTAGGGGGAGGGGGCTACGAGCAGTACTTC.

This clone was counted once. This sequence joins TRBV6-2 or TRBV6-3 and TRBJ1-1; 8 bases line up with TRBD1. V lost 0 bases and J lost 5; bases outside the gene matches: 11. The CDR3 has 17 residues. Germline V lookup: CDR1 MNHEY, CDR2 SVGEGT. CDR3 amino acids: CASSYSFIGQGRTEAFF. The DNA for the CDR3 is TGTGCCAGCAGTTACTCGTTCATAGGACAGGGTCGAACTGAAGCTTTCTTT.